A selection of T cell receptor beta chains follows, all from one sample in a study of control samples from healthy donors and cancer patients. Assay: immunoSEQ multiplex PCR; the TCRdb copy retains only in-frame clones and omits some. The repertoire holds fewer than 500,000 clones, with 75% to 95% as singletons. Sequenced sample: PBMCs. These receptors were taken from a man aged 40-55 years with head and neck cancer. Both conserved end residues are part of each CDR3. A D gene is named only where the DNA matches it firmly. Expanded clones get a size class; other rows say once, few or many, or leave the size out.

>NA|TRBJ1-3|TRBV27|NA
TGTGCCAGCAGTTTAGCCGGGAGGGCTGGAAACACCATATATTTT
CASSLAGRAGNTIYF
>NA|TRBJ1-1|TRBV11-2|once
TGTGCCAGCAGCTTATCTAATGTCGGCACTGAAGCTTTCTTT
CASSLSNVGTEAFF
>NA|TRBJ1-2|TRBV19|once
TGTGCCAGTAGTACTCGACAGATTGGCTACACCTTC
CASSTRQIGYTF
>NA|TRBJ1-2|TRBV6-2/TRBV6-3|NA
TGTGCCAGCAGTTACTCGACCTCCTGGGCAGTCTATGGCTACACCTTC
CASSYSTSWAVYGYTF
>NA|TRBJ2-2|TRBV27|NA
TGTGCCAGCAGTACTAGGCACCTCGGGACCGGGGAGCTGTTTTTT
CASSTRHLGTGELFF
>NA|TRBJ2-3|TRBV9|NA
TGTGCCAGCAGCGACCCCGGAAGGGCCAAGGCAGATACGCAGTATTTT
CASSDPGRAKADTQYF
>NA|TRBJ1-2|TRBV5-6|NA
TGTGCCAGCAGCTTGGCCTGGGCAGCGCCCCGTAACTATGGCTACACCTTC
CASSLAWAAPRNYGYTF
>NA|TRBJ2-7|TRBV4-2|NA
TGTGCCAGCAGCCACGATGGATACGAGCAGTACTTC
CASSHDGYEQYF
>NA|TRBJ2-7|TRBV19|NA
TGTGCCAGCGCCCGGGACAAGGCCTACGAGCAGTACTTC
CASARDKAYEQYF
>TRBD1|TRBJ1-3|TRBV6-1|NA
TGTGCCAGCAGTGCCGAGGGGACAGGGGCTCGAAACACCATATATTTT
CASSAEGTGARNTIYF
>NA|TRBJ2-7|TRBV14|NA
TGTGCCAGCAGCCAAGAGTACAGCCGCTACGAGCAGTACTTC
CASSQEYSRYEQYF
>NA|TRBJ1-1|TRBV5-1|once
TGCGCCAGCAGCTACCTGGGGGAAATGAACACTGAAGCTTTCTTT
CASSYLGEMNTEAFF
>NA|TRBJ2-1|TRBV7-9|NA
TGTGCCAGCAGTCTTAGAATTTTTGTCCGGGGAGAAAGCTACAATGAGCAGTTCTTC
CASSLRIFVRGESYNEQFF
>TRBD1|TRBJ1-2|TRBV19|NA
TGTGCCAGTAGCACCGGGACAGGTTACGGCTACACCTTC
CASSTGTGYGYTF
>TRBD1|TRBJ1-5|TRBV28|few
TGTGCCAGCAGTTTGTCACAGGGGAGCAATCAGCCCCAGCATTTT
CASSLSQGSNQPQHF
>NA|TRBJ1-5|TRBV12-3/TRBV12-4|NA
TGTGCCAGCGGCTTCAATCAGCCCCAGCATTTT
CASGFNQPQHF
>TRBD1|TRBJ2-4|TRBV6-5|NA
TGTGCCAGCAGTCGGAGGACAGGCAAAAACATTCAGTACTTC
CASSRRTGKNIQYF
>TRBD2|TRBJ2-4|TRBV13|NA
TGTGCCAGCAGCCCCCGACTAGCGGGGGCCAAAAACATTCAGTACTTC
CASSPRLAGAKNIQYF
>TRBD2|TRBJ2-5|TRBV10-1|NA
TGCGCCAGCAGTGAGGGTGCAGCGGGGTCCCAAGAGACCCAGTACTTC
CASSEGAAGSQETQYF
>TRBD1|TRBJ2-5|TRBV7-2|NA
TGTGCCAGCAGTTTACAGGGGTGGGTTCAAGAGACCCAGTACTTC
CASSLQGWVQETQYF
>TRBD1|TRBJ2-7|TRBV7-8|NA
TGTGCCAGCAGCTTAGCAGGACAGGGCTACGAGCAGTACTTC
CASSLAGQGYEQYF
>NA|TRBJ1-3|TRBV7-9|NA
TGTGCCAGCAGCTTAGGGCCGACGAGCGGAAACACCATATATTTT
CASSLGPTSGNTIYF
>NA|TRBJ1-3|TRBV7-9|NA
TGTGCCAGCAGCCCAGGGGTGAGGTCTGGAAACACCATATATTTT
CASSPGVRSGNTIYF
>NA|TRBJ1-2|TRBV5-1|NA
TGCGCCAGCAGCTTGGATCAGGGGGGCTACACCTTC
CASSLDQGGYTF
>NA|TRBJ1-1|TRBV7-9|NA
TGTGCCAGCAGCTTAGAGTCCAGCCTAACTGAAGCTTTCTTT
CASSLESSLTEAFF
>TRBD2|TRBJ2-1|TRBV6-5|NA
TGTGCCAGCAGTTACCTTTCTAGCGGGAGTTCGGAGCAGTTCTTC
CASSYLSSGSSEQFF
>NA|TRBJ1-4|TRBV9|once
NA
CASSFLAGATNEKLFF
>NA|TRBJ2-7|TRBV28|once
TGTGCCAGCGCCTCGGGGCACTACGAGCAGTACTTC
CASASGHYEQYF
>NA|TRBJ1-2|TRBV6-5|NA
TGTGCCACCCAAACAGGGAACTATGGCTACACCTTC
CATQTGNYGYTF
>TRBD1|TRBJ1-5|TRBV5-4|NA
TGTGCCAGCAGCGCTGGACAGGGTGGTCAGCCCCAGCATTTT
CASSAGQGGQPQHF
>NA|TRBJ2-3|TRBV9|NA
TGTGCCAGCAGCGTAGTGGGGCGGACGCAGGATACGCAGTATTTT
CASSVVGRTQDTQYF
>TRBD1|TRBJ1-2|TRBV2|NA
TGTGCCGGCTTACAGGGGGTTTCCTATGGCTACACCTTC
CAGLQGVSYGYTF
>NA|TRBJ1-5|TRBV2|NA
TGTGCCAGCAGTGAAGGGCAGGCGAACGGCAATCAGCCCCAGCATTTT
CASSEGQANGNQPQHF